This TCR beta chain stems from a study of monozygotic twins with inflammatory bowel disease. Overall study results and limits: No distinction between different T cell subtypes was possible.

Reanalyzing the 5' RACE reads, TCRdb keeps one entry per CDR3 protein, without DNA. This sample contains about 160,000 distinct CDR3 sequences. Germline V gene data show CDR1 as SGHAT and CDR2 as FQNNGV. The CDR3 contains 17 residues. Note on this clonotype: Its matching antigen is unknown.

The rearrangement links TRBV11-2 to TRBJ2-1; TCRdb returns TRBD2, unconfirmable since there is no DNA. The sequenced sample consisted of blood. This clonotype was sampled from a human donor with ulcerative colitis or Crohn's disease, or a healthy co-twin of an affected twin (not recorded which). The CDR3 sequence: CASSLDPMTSGYNEQFF.